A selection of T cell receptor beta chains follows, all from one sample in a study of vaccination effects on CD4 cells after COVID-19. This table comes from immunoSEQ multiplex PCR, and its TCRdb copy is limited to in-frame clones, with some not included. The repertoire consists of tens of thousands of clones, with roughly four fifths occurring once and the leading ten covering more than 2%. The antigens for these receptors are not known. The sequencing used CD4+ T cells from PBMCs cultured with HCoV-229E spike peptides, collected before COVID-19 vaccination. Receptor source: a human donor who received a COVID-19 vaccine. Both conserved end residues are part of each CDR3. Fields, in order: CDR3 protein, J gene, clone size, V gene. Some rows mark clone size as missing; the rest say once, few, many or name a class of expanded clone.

CDR3aa: CASTPYTDTGELFF
j_gene: TRBJ2-2
abundance: -
v_gene: TRBV10-1

CDR3aa: CASSPGPIRPMYF
j_gene: TRBJ2-3
abundance: few
v_gene: TRBV19

CDR3aa: CASSDPGTGGEKLFF
j_gene: TRBJ1-4
abundance: -
v_gene: TRBV5-6

CDR3aa: CASSLTWGAGELFF
j_gene: TRBJ2-2
abundance: -
v_gene: TRBV7-3

CDR3aa: CASRSGRNTEAFF
j_gene: TRBJ1-1
abundance: once
v_gene: TRBV3-1/TRBV3-2

CDR3aa: CASSLDSAADTQYF
j_gene: TRBJ2-3
abundance: -
v_gene: TRBV5-1

CDR3aa: CASAPEANQPQHF
j_gene: TRBJ1-5
abundance: -
v_gene: TRBV12-5

CDR3aa: CASSQDSRTGVSPLHF
j_gene: TRBJ1-6
abundance: few
v_gene: TRBV4-3

CDR3aa: CASSQPGLFSDTQYF
j_gene: TRBJ2-3
abundance: -
v_gene: TRBV10-1

CDR3aa: CASSSYNGGAQHF
j_gene: TRBJ1-5
abundance: -
v_gene: TRBV28

CDR3aa: CASSLAVAAGELFF
j_gene: TRBJ2-2
abundance: -
v_gene: TRBV5-1

CDR3aa: CASSLNGDNIQYF
j_gene: TRBJ2-4
abundance: -
v_gene: TRBV7-3

CDR3aa: CASSAPFGQGTVNTEAFF
j_gene: TRBJ1-1
abundance: once
v_gene: TRBV5-4

CDR3aa: CASSQDLRGGWNEQFF
j_gene: TRBJ2-1
abundance: -
v_gene: TRBV4-1

CDR3aa: CASSYSILAGATSSYNEQFF
j_gene: TRBJ2-1
abundance: -
v_gene: TRBV6-2/TRBV6-3

CDR3aa: CASSLDRRNEKLFF
j_gene: TRBJ1-4
abundance: -
v_gene: TRBV5-1

CDR3aa: CASSTRPRVTGNTIYF
j_gene: TRBJ1-3
abundance: -
v_gene: TRBV28

CDR3aa: CASSGITGGRTDTQYF
j_gene: TRBJ2-3
abundance: -
v_gene: TRBV5-1

CDR3aa: CASSLQGARADTQYF
j_gene: TRBJ2-3
abundance: -
v_gene: TRBV6-5

CDR3aa: CATQAGTPYNEQFF
j_gene: TRBJ2-1
abundance: -
v_gene: TRBV24-1

CDR3aa: CASSIQGTANGGEAFF
j_gene: TRBJ1-1
abundance: -
v_gene: TRBV5-1

CDR3aa: CSVGGAGQPQHF
j_gene: TRBJ1-5
abundance: -
v_gene: TRBV29-1

CDR3aa: CASSPQGANGYTF
j_gene: TRBJ1-2
abundance: -
v_gene: TRBV5-4

CDR3aa: CAAGQGNDYGYTF
j_gene: TRBJ1-2
abundance: few
v_gene: TRBV10-3

CDR3aa: CASSMSGGTDTQYF
j_gene: TRBJ2-3
abundance: -
v_gene: TRBV7-9

CDR3aa: CASSLGTGTNEKLFF
j_gene: TRBJ1-4
abundance: -
v_gene: TRBV28

CDR3aa: CASGERENYGYTF
j_gene: TRBJ1-2
abundance: -
v_gene: TRBV27

CDR3aa: CSTSGGNTEAFF
j_gene: TRBJ1-1
abundance: -
v_gene: TRBV29-1

CDR3aa: CAWSEHRGVTEAFF
j_gene: TRBJ1-1
abundance: once
v_gene: TRBV30

CDR3aa: CSARDRKEAFF
j_gene: TRBJ1-1
abundance: -
v_gene: TRBV20-1

CDR3aa: CASSHPGPTDTGELFF
j_gene: TRBJ2-2
abundance: -
v_gene: TRBV6-2/TRBV6-3

CDR3aa: CASSQNRLEAFF
j_gene: TRBJ1-1
abundance: -
v_gene: TRBV14

CDR3aa: CASSFAGAGELFF
j_gene: TRBJ2-2
abundance: -
v_gene: TRBV7-3

CDR3aa: CASSRYSGTNTEAFF
j_gene: TRBJ1-1
abundance: -
v_gene: TRBV4-3

CDR3aa: CASSLVTVNTGELFF
j_gene: TRBJ2-2
abundance: once
v_gene: TRBV5-1

CDR3aa: CASSLVSRLAGSGELFF
j_gene: TRBJ2-2
abundance: -
v_gene: TRBV7-8

CDR3aa: CSVERLDRSMATPSLSMNTEAFF
j_gene: TRBJ1-1
abundance: -
v_gene: TRBV29-1

CDR3aa: CASSATGSNNEQFF
j_gene: TRBJ2-1
abundance: once
v_gene: TRBV5-1

CDR3aa: CAWSLRGFGNQPQHF
j_gene: TRBJ1-5
abundance: -
v_gene: TRBV30

CDR3aa: CASTLGMGADQETQYF
j_gene: TRBJ2-5
abundance: -
v_gene: TRBV5-1

CDR3aa: CASRRRQGISNQPQHF
j_gene: TRBJ1-5
abundance: -
v_gene: TRBV28

CDR3aa: CASSLVAGDNSPLHF
j_gene: TRBJ1-6
abundance: -
v_gene: TRBV5-1

CDR3aa: CASSVVGGGTDTQYF
j_gene: TRBJ2-3
abundance: -
v_gene: TRBV6-4

CDR3aa: CAISDQTGPQHF
j_gene: TRBJ1-5
abundance: once
v_gene: TRBV10-3

CDR3aa: CATSDRDRTSTDTQYF
j_gene: TRBJ2-3
abundance: once
v_gene: TRBV24-1

CDR3aa: CASSRGRAGNTIYF
j_gene: TRBJ1-3
abundance: -
v_gene: TRBV3-1/TRBV3-2

CDR3aa: CASRESTEDRGTGYTF
j_gene: TRBJ1-2
abundance: -
v_gene: TRBV2

CDR3aa: CASSPAGGLNGYTF
j_gene: TRBJ1-2
abundance: once
v_gene: TRBV18

CDR3aa: CASSLGSNANYGYTF
j_gene: TRBJ1-2
abundance: -
v_gene: TRBV5-1

CDR3aa: CASSYTLDTEAFF
j_gene: TRBJ1-1
abundance: -
v_gene: TRBV10-1